One sample yielded the 10 T cell receptor beta chains listed below, sequenced in a study of identical twins. MiXCR, applied by TCRdb to the 5' RACE reads, yields one record per CDR3 protein. The sample has approximately 600,000 distinct CDR3 sequences, 7.1% seen once. The data were also submitted as part of a second study, on yellow fever vaccine responses in identical twins.

The specimen sequenced was PBMCs. The receptors shown here come from a woman younger than 30 in good health.

As concerns this clonotype: The junction shows a germline mismatch at one end, possibly a read error. The V call is TRBV7-9, the J call TRBJ2-6; TRBD1 is a possible D gene (6 bases). This CDR3 region has 15 residues. Looked up from germline, CDR1 is SEHNR and CDR2 is FQNEAQ (reference sequence). CDR3: CASRYRDSGANVLSF. The CDR3 DNA follows: TGTGCCAGCAGATACAGGGATTCTGGGGCCAACGTCCTGTCTTTC. The complete variable domain, with remaining parts taken from reference TRBV7-9 and TRBJ2-6, reads DTGVSQNPRHKITKRGQNVTFRCDPISEHNRLYWYRQTLGQGPEFLTYFQNEAQLEKSRLLSDRFSAERPKGSFSTLEIQRTEQGDSAMYLCASRYRDSGANVLSFGAGSRLTVL.

In DNA, the CDR3 is TGTGCCAGCAGTTTAGGAAAACCCCTGAACACTGAAGCTTTCTTT. As protein: CASSLGKPLNTEAFF. The chain carries TRBV28 and TRBJ1-1; no definite D call. V lost 2 bases to trimming and J lost 0 bases, with 10 bases between them. The germline CDR1 and CDR2 sequences are MDHEN and SYDVKM. The CDR3 totals 15 residues. The complete variable domain, with remaining parts taken from reference TRBV28 and TRBJ1-1, reads DVKVTQSSRYLVKRTGEKVFLECVQDMDHENMFWYRQDPGLGLRLIYFSYDVKMKEKGDIPEGYSVSREKKERFSLILESASTNQTSMYLCASSLGKPLNTEAFFGQGTRLTVV.

This clonotype was observed a handful of times. The J gene is TRBJ2-5, the V gene TRBV7-9, with D possibly matching TRBD2 (6 bases). Between the trimmed V and J ends, which lost 3 bases and 4 bases, there was a span of 12 bases. CDR1 is SEHNR and CDR2 is FQNEAQ in the germline V gene (reference sequence). This CDR3 spans 14 amino acids. The CDR3 DNA reads TGTGCCAGCAGCTTTACGGGGGATGGAGAGACCCAGTACTTC. It encodes CASSFTGDGETQYF.

In this sample, this clonotype turned up many times. This rearrangement joins TRBV21-1 to TRBJ1-2. TRBV21-1 is a pseudogene segment. This CDR3 spans 13 amino acids. The CDR3 sequence: CASRQFSNYGYTF. In DNA, the CDR3 is TGTGCCAGCCGACAGTTTTCTAACTATGGCTACACCTTC.

This sequence joins TRBV20-1 and TRBJ2-1, with 10 bases aligning to TRBD2. J gave up 2 bases and V 0 bases, and 4 bases lay outside the gene matches. The germline CDR1 and CDR2 sequences are DFQATT and SNEGSKA (reference sequence). The CDR3 covers 16 residues. CDR3: CSARDGTSATYNEQFF. In nucleotides, the CDR3 is TGCAGTGCTAGAGATGGGACTAGCGCAACCTACAATGAGCAGTTCTTC.

This chain uses TRBV5-1 with TRBJ2-2; weak D call: TRBD2 (5 bases). The V end was cut by 2 bases, the J end by 6 bases, with 11 bases between. Germline values: CDR1 SGHRS, CDR2 YFSETQ. The CDR3 runs 14 residues. The chain's CDR3 is CASSLTRTAGELFF. The CDR3 DNA reads TGCGCCAGCAGCTTAACTAGGACGGCCGGGGAGCTGTTTTTT. Drawing the rest from reference TRBV5-1 and TRBJ2-2, the complete variable domain is KAGVTQTPRYLIKTRGQQVTLSCSPISGHRSVSWYQQTPGQGLQFLFEYFSETQRNKGNFPGRFSGRQFSNSRSEMNVSTLELGDSALYLCASSLTRTAGELFFGEGSRLTVL.

This clonotype was detected many times. The chain joins TRBV4-2 to TRBJ2-1; 11 bases are a match to TRBD2. Germline-derived CDR1 and CDR2 are LGHNA and YNFKEQ. J lost 8 bases, V lost 2 bases, and 8 bases had no gene match. CDR3 size: 16 residues. For the CDR3, the DNA is TGTGCCAGCAGCCAACTAGCGGGAGGCTCGATTTATGAGCAGTTCTTC. This gives the protein CASSQLAGGSIYEQFF.

There are many counts of this clonotype. The V and J genes are TRBV12-3 or TRBV12-4 and TRBJ1-5, with a possible D match to TRBD1 (5 bases). V shed 2 bases and J shed 6 bases, with 14 bases lying between them. This CDR3 is built from 15 residues. The CDR3: CASSLRRGGVQPQHF. The CDR3 coding sequence is TGTGCCAGCAGTTTACGACGGGGGGGGGTTCAGCCCCAGCATTTT.

The CDR3 DNA sequence: TGCAGTGCTAGAGATGTACTAGCTCCCACCGGGGAGCTGTTTTTT. It yields the protein CSARDVLAPTGELFF. This chain links TRBV20-1 with TRBJ2-2, with D perhaps matching TRBD2 (6 bases). The CDR3 length is 15 residues. Trimming left V 0 bases short and J 4 bases short, with 12 bases between. Germline V gene data show CDR1 as DFQATT and CDR2 as SNEGSKA (reference sequence).

This sequence joins TRBV20-1 and TRBJ2-2; TRBD2 matches at 8 bases. Germline loops: CDR1 DFQATT, CDR2 SNEGSKA (reference sequence). This CDR3 is built from 13 residues. V was pared by 5 bases and J by 4 bases, with 3 bases of the junction left unmatched. CDR3 nucleotide sequence: TGCAGTGCTTTAGCGGGACCCACCGGGGAGCTGTTTTTT. Its protein is CSALAGPTGELFF.